This passage covers 16 T cell receptor beta chains from one sample sequenced in a study of shared clonotypes between healthy human individuals (dated by TCRdb to 2018 to 2021). Libraries came from the immunoSEQ multiplex PCR assay. Held by TCRdb, this immuneACCESS table contains in-frame sequences only and omits some clones. Under half of the omission traces to an unresolved V gene where checked; the cause of the rest is unknown. In this sample the table shows over a million clones, approximately 97% of which occur a single time. The top ten constitute roughly 1.1% of the sample. Sequencing input: naive CD4+ T cells sorted from blood. This specimen's cell subset or site label, per the study, means: CD45RA+ positively selected. The receptors here all came from a man aged 25 to 40 in good health.

V gene TRBV15 combines with J gene TRBJ2-1; 13 positions match TRBD2. CDR1 and CDR2 (germline): LNHNV, YYDKDF (reference sequence). CDR3 length: 18 amino acids. Trimming took 5 bases from V and 3 from J; bases not matched to a gene: 10. The CDR3 DNA reads TGTGCCACCAGCTTAACGGGACTAGCGGGATGGGACTACAATGAGCAGTTCTTC. This encodes CATSLTGLAGWDYNEQFF.

The chain is built from TRBV2 and TRBJ2-5; 14 bases match TRBD2. The CDR3 runs 15 residues. Germline CDR1 reads SNHLY; CDR2 reads FYNNEI. V trimming: 6 bases; J trimming: 5 bases; junction bases outside the gene matches: 5. This CDR3 reads CASSQGLAGVETQYF. Written as DNA, the CDR3 is TGTGCCAGCAGCCAGGGACTAGCGGGAGTTGAGACCCAGTACTTC.

This clone came up once. The J gene is TRBJ2-1, the V gene TRBV6-1; D call uncertain. The germline gives CDR1 MNHNS, CDR2 SASEGT. The CDR3 loop spans 11 amino acids. The V end lost 10 bases, the J end lost 5 bases, and 9 bases lay between the germline ends. The CDR3 spells CATDKNNEQFF. The DNA of the CDR3 is TGTGCCACCGATAAGAACAATGAGCAGTTCTTC.

The chain couples TRBV7-9 to TRBJ1-4, with D uncertain. The V end was cut by 1 base, the J end by 10 bases, with 13 bases between. In germline, CDR1 is SEHNR, CDR2 FQNEAQ (reference sequence). The length of the CDR3 is 14 residues. CDR3 in amino acids: CASSLGDTFGKLFF. The CDR3 bases are TGTGCCAGCAGCTTAGGAGATACTTTCGGAAAACTGTTTTTT.

The chain uses TRBV2 and TRBJ1-4; D is uncertain. The CDR3 loop spans 14 amino acids. V lost 7 bases and J lost 0, with 9 bases in between. Germline values: CDR1 SNHLY, CDR2 FYNNEI. The CDR3 DNA is TGTGCCAGCACTATTCAGACAACTAATGAAAAACTGTTTTTT. Translating it yields CASTIQTTNEKLFF.

V and J are TRBV19 and TRBJ2-2; D unclear. This CDR3 is built from 10 residues. Germline V CDR1 and CDR2: LNHDA, SQIVND (reference sequence). V lost 7 bases to trimming and J lost 6 bases, with 3 bases between them. CDR3 sequence reads: CASKAGELFF. As DNA, the CDR3 is TGTGCCAGTAAGGCCGGGGAGCTGTTTTTT.

This chain connects TRBV5-4 to TRBJ2-1; 12 bases agree with TRBD2. The CDR3 spans 15 residues. V gave up 0 bases and J gave up 6 bases; unmatched junction bases: 1. In germline, CDR1 is SGHNT, CDR2 YYREEE (reference sequence). The CDR3 loop reads CASSLELAGGNEQFF. The CDR3 DNA reads as TGTGCCAGCAGCTTGGAACTAGCGGGGGGCAATGAGCAGTTCTTC.

A remark on this clone: The sample holds other DNA sequences that translate to the same CDR3. The chain carries TRBV5-1 and TRBJ1-5; 7 bases are shared with TRBD1. Germline V CDR1 and CDR2: SGHRS, YFSETQ. Losses at the gene ends were 0 bases for V and 4 bases for J; bases not matched to a gene: 4. The CDR3 extends over 15 amino acids. The CDR3 loop is CASSLGDRENQPQHF. DNA of the CDR3: TGCGCCAGCAGCTTGGGAGACAGGGAAAATCAGCCCCAGCATTTT.

V is TRBV5-1 and J is TRBJ1-4; no clear D. In germline, CDR1 is SGHRS, CDR2 YFSETQ. V was clipped by 0 bases and J by 5 bases, with 14 bases between them. The CDR3 length is 16 residues. CDR3 bases: TGCGCCAGCAGCTTGGGTTTCGGGAGGGAAAATGAAAAACTGTTTTTT. Translating it yields CASSLGFGRENEKLFF.

The rearrangement links TRBV5-1 to TRBJ2-1; TRBD2 aligns across 11 bases. In germline, CDR1 is SGHRS, CDR2 YFSETQ. The CDR3 extends over 15 amino acids. Trimming cost V 4 bases and J 6 bases; bases outside gene matches: 6. CDR3 amino acids: CASSVIAGGPNEQFF. As DNA, the CDR3 is TGCGCCAGCAGCGTGATAGCGGGAGGGCCCAATGAGCAGTTCTTC.

This clone was observed once. The chain employs TRBV7-9 and TRBJ1-1, with 10 bases aligning to TRBD1. CDR1 is SEHNR and CDR2 is FQNEAQ in the germline V gene (reference sequence). The junction had 11 bases not matched to a gene; V was cut back by 2 bases and J by 5 bases. CDR3 size: 17 residues. The DNA of the CDR3 is TGTGCCAGCAGCTTAAAGGGACAGGGGAATATCCAAACTGAAGCTTTCTTT. Residues: CASSLKGQGNIQTEAFF.

A single count supports this clone. The rearrangement uses TRBV15 and TRBJ1-2, with TRBD1 matching over 10 bases. CDR1 and CDR2 from the germline V gene are LNHNV and YYDKDF (reference sequence). V was pared by 1 base and J by 4 bases, with 3 bases of the junction left unmatched. This CDR3 region has 15 residues. Here the CDR3 reads CATSRVRQGAYGYTF. CDR3 sequence (DNA): TGTGCCACCAGCAGAGTCCGACAGGGGGCCTATGGCTACACCTTC.

The chain employs TRBV9 and TRBJ1-4; D gene uncertain. The length of the CDR3 is 16 residues. V dropped 1 base and J dropped 0 bases, with 10 bases sitting between them. Germline V gene lookup returns CDR1 SGDLS and CDR2 YYNGEE. The CDR3 nucleotides are TGTGCCAGCAGCGTAAGTGGGATTCCAACTAATGAAAAACTGTTTTTT. Translating it yields CASSVSGIPTNEKLFF.

This chain joins TRBV6-5 and TRBJ2-7; no clear D. The germline V gene has CDR1 MNHEY and CDR2 SVGAGI. The V end lost 3 bases, the J end lost 3 bases, and 12 bases lay between the germline ends. This CDR3 has 14 residues. CDR3 in amino acids: CASSYAQINYEQYF. The CDR3 DNA reads TGTGCCAGCAGTTATGCACAGATTAACTACGAGCAGTACTTC.

The chain recombines TRBV7-8 with TRBJ1-2, with 7 bases aligning to TRBD1. This CDR3 has 19 amino acids. The V gene's germline CDR1 is SGHVS and CDR2 FQNEAQ. The trim removed 2 bases at V and 1 base at J, leaving 16 bases unmatched. CDR3 protein: CASSLQGGSGTRNNYGYTF. CDR3 bases: TGTGCCAGCAGCTTACAGGGGGGGTCCGGGACACGTAATAACTATGGCTACACCTTC.

This chain links TRBV7-9 with TRBJ2-3, with no clear D. CDR1 and CDR2 from the germline V gene are SEHNR and FQNEAQ (reference sequence). This CDR3 has 14 residues. Trimming shortened V by 2 bases and J by 5 bases, and 11 bases separated the two germline ends. In DNA form, the CDR3 reads TGTGCCAGCAGCTTACCCGGGTGGGAAGATACGCAGTATTTT. This codes for CASSLPGWEDTQYF.